This T cell receptor beta chain derives from a study of CD8 T cells in Susac syndrome. The CDR3 consists of 14 residues. Trimming took 4 bases from V and 0 from J, leaving 12 bases between them. Germline V gene sequence: CDR1 DFQATT, CDR2 SNEGSKA (reference sequence). The authors reverse transcribed roughly 0.5 to 1 ug RNA with random hexamers. A multiplex approach, immunoSEQ multiplex PCR, amplified TCR beta CDR3 across 54 Vbeta and 13 Jbeta. TCRdb redid the calling of the immunoSEQ multiplex PCR reads with MiXCR, one entry per CDR3 protein. Of around 80,000 distinct CDR3 sequences detected, under 95% appear once; the ten largest clones hold roughly 0.47%.

The TCR comes from a human donor with Susac syndrome. The sequenced material came from CD8+ T cells from PBMCs. This rearrangement joins TRBV20-1 to TRBJ1-1; D ambiguous. CDR3 region: CSAKEQDLNTEAFF. CDR3 sequence (DNA): TGCAGTGCTAAAGAGCAGGATCTGAACACTGAAGCTTTCTTT.